This T cell receptor (beta chain) was retrieved from a study of cytomegalovirus exposure and HLA in healthy donors (dated by TCRdb to about 2017). Background for the entire study: An earlier analysis of roughly 630 of the donors reported 250 to 300 Gb of sequence data and about 100 million unique TCR beta sequences from 150 million to 200 million T cells. Roughly 300 gigabases of sequencing data and tens of millions of unique TCR sequences were included in an early release covering 550 to 650 HLA-typed donors. Of the roughly 410 genotyped donors, 81% were placed in the genetic ancestry cluster associated with self-reported Caucasian donors. The study aimed to test whether cataloging public T cell receptors could reveal signatures of past pathogen exposure. The study used immunosequencing to profile the T cell repertoires of 666 subjects and linked those repertoires to cytomegalovirus serostatus. In addition to the first cohort of 666 subjects, a separate validation cohort of about 120 different subjects was used. The study combined high-throughput TCR immunosequencing, statistical association of individual TCRs with disease status, and machine learning to predict cytomegalovirus infection status. A later analysis re-analyzed previously published TCR beta repertoires from hundreds of donors and added high-resolution HLA genotyping to study TCR occurrence patterns. In the later analysis, no new phenotypic data were used to find candidate immune exposures; instead, reliance was placed on TCR beta sequences and their occurrence across donors. In an earlier analysis of over 550 of the donors, high-throughput TCR beta sequencing was used to judge whether each TCR beta V gene segment behaved as functional or pseudogenic. Donor age, sex, ethnicity and CMV serostatus were compiled alongside the repertoire data. Genome-wide SNP genotypes for about three fifths of the 666 donors were used in a later genetic analysis, which treated that subset as a discovery cohort. Every discovery cohort repertoire had been produced on one sequencing platform. HLA typing included class I and class II loci at four-digit resolution. The number of donors typed differed by locus, with roughly 620-630 for A, B, C, DRB1 and DQB1, around 500 for DQA1, 600 to 610 for DPA1, and some 440 for DPB1. Several DR-DQ haplotypes were handled as single units for association and clustering because linkage in the cohort was strong. Across under 500 genotyped donors of the cohort, an average of roughly 250,000 unique TCR beta nucleotide sequences per donor were sequenced, and roughly 20% of those sequences were non-productive.

The method behind the library was the immunoSEQ multiplex PCR assay. For the multiplex PCR, a mixture combining 60 forward primers for TCR Vbeta segments and 13 reverse primers for TCR Jbeta segments was used. The CDR3 region of rearranged TCR beta genes was amplified from genomic DNA with a multiplex PCR assay. On the Illumina HiSeq System, the amplified TCR beta libraries were sequenced as 87-base-pair reads. Turning to the authors' computational methods: Across the roughly 640 repertoires, a later analysis counted some 80 million unique TCR beta chains, approximately 10 million of which were shared by at least two donors. Raw reads were error-corrected and collapsed into unique sequences by a nearest-neighbor algorithm in which closely related sequences were merged to remove PCR and sequencing errors. Alignment of CDR3 sequences to IMGT reference sequences was used to assign V, D and J gene segments. For a sequence to be retained, a match of at least six nucleotides was required to both a V gene segment and a J gene segment. Rearrangements were called productive when the CDR3 lacked stop codons and stayed in frame with V and J; all others were non-productive. Following IMGT convention, CDR3 was defined as the stretch from the second conserved V-encoded cysteine up to the conserved J-encoded phenylalanine. In an earlier analysis of around 540 of the donors, sequences lacking an unambiguous match to a single V gene segment were excluded. An earlier analysis of approximately 590 of the donors called V segments functional above 56.7% productive rearrangements and segregating when the between-donor standard deviation exceeded 5%. A statistical classification framework was developed to diagnose cytomegalovirus status using the catalog of TCR beta chain sequences. A later analysis assigned V and J genes by comparing TCR nucleotide sequences with IMGT/GENE-DB human TR gene sequences. Using the TCRdist pipeline, a later analysis assigned CDR3 sequences along with most-parsimonious VDJ recombination scenarios. In a later analysis, each TCR beta chain was defined by its CDR3 amino acid sequence together with its V-gene family, and reads lacking a unique V-gene family were excluded. A later analysis removed several hundred highly shared, low-generation-probability nucleotide sequences to deal with suspected cross-contamination and a sequencing artifact. A later analysis calculated a clonal expansion index for each public chain from normalized within-repertoire ranks of inferred template counts. Generation probabilities in a later analysis came from a VDJ recombination model fitted to out-of-frame rearrangements, and those results were checked against IGoR. Hypergeometric tests were used in a later analysis to score TCR-TCR, TCR-HLA and TCR-CMV co-occurrence, with a repertoire-size bias correction applied to the TCR pairs. To estimate false discovery rates, a later analysis permuted the HLA or CMV assignments 20 times. In a later analysis, co-occurring TCRs were grouped using DBSCAN, with TCRdist sequence similarity added in when clustering inside HLA-allele-positive subsets. Repertoires with fewer than 30,000 or more than 120,000 public chains, plus five repertoires with anomalous nucleotide sharing, were excluded from co-occurrence clustering. TCRdb's version of the immuneACCESS table is confined to in-frame rearrangements and falls short of the full clone set. An unresolved V gene accounts for under half of the shortfall where checked; the remainder is of unknown origin. V and J calls and clone size come straight from that table; D and trimming were deduced from the DNA. The table for this sample lists around 70,000 clones; roughly 90% of them were counted only once. The ten largest clones capture 1.5% to 2% of the sample.

In total, roughly 670 healthy bone marrow donors made up the cohort. At the time of sampling, every cohort member was nominally healthy, though immune exposures that went unrecorded were likely present. The donor tested CMV seronegative, placing the donor among the 350 or so seronegative members of the cohort. A peripheral blood sample was provided by each donor, and peripheral blood mononuclear cells were used for TCR beta sequencing. Genomic DNA extraction from the blood cell samples was performed with the Qiagen DNeasy Blood Extraction Kit. Summary of the overall study and its limitations: Across donors, most TCR sequences were observed very rarely, whereas some public TCRs were present in many individuals. In a later genetic analysis, a missense DCLRE1C variant was associated with V-gene and J-gene trimming of TCR beta chains, and the association was replicated in an independent cohort. The study gave a list of under 200 TCR beta chains associated with cytomegalovirus. Immune exposure information for the cohort was limited to CMV serostatus. Linkage disequilibrium might explain the correlated functional status among segregating V segments, but an unknown experimental factor could not be excluded. In an earlier analysis of some 500 of the donors, most TCR beta V segments were observed in productive rearrangements about 87% or about 30% of the time, broadly matching IMGT annotations. Because counts were too low, roughly 17 rarely observed V segments, including chromosome 9 orphons, were left out of the earlier analysis of a few hundred of the donors. A later analysis reported that several top co-occurrence clusters appeared linked to parvovirus B19, influenza, CMV and Epstein-Barr virus. Three of the identified cytomegalovirus-associated TCR beta chains were confirmed in vitro to be specific for cytomegalovirus antigens. In a later genetic analysis, fewer N-insertions in productive TCRs were reported among donors in an Asian-associated ancestry cluster than the roughly 700-donor mean. In a later analysis, TCR association rates were found to vary across HLA loci, with the most associated TCRs seen for DRB1 alleles and the fewest for HLA-C alleles. A cluster of highly shared sequence variants was judged likely to be a technical artifact of the sequencing pipeline. According to the authors, the approach could potentially be generalized to other disease states and immunological phenotypes. A later analysis found that most CMV-associated TCR beta chains appeared HLA-restricted, with HLA associations seemingly driven largely by CMV exposure. When HLA alleles, especially DR and DQ, strongly co-occurred, TCR associations were difficult to assign to individual alleles. Only TCR beta chains were sequenced in this cohort, and the absence of alpha or paired-chain data limited detectable features. A later analysis found that HLA-associated TCR beta chains were more clonally expanded and had lower generation probabilities than equally common non-associated chains. Sequencing depth was assumed to be roughly uniform across donors in the presence/absence analyses, though that assumption may not hold. In a later analysis, about 16,000 TCR beta sequences were associated with specific HLA alleles at a false discovery rate of 0.05. Some IMGT-functional V segments, including TRBV6-2 and TRBV6-3, could not be told apart with the 87-base-pair reads, so those segments were excluded. Cytomegalovirus status was reported to be diagnosed by the classifier with high specificity and sensitivity in both the original and validation cohorts. Because HLA typing was missing for some donors at each locus, association tests included only the typed subset. A further reported finding was that TCR beta sequences accurately predicted the HLA-A and HLA-B alleles for most subjects in the first cohort.

From the cysteine up to the phenylalanine, the CDR3 has a length of 16 residues. Only the CDR3 region is kept as DNA, spanning 48 bases read in frame from base 1. Between the V and J ends, shortened by 6 bases and 5 bases respectively, the junction contains 21 bases. Looking up the germline V gene (reference sequence) yields CDR1 SGHNT and CDR2 YYREEE. In its sample, this clone was seen once. The specificity of this receptor is unknown. The input lacks base qualities; no much larger clone sits a single base away. This clonotype was obtained from a woman aged 25 to 39 in good health and CMV-seronegative. This sequence uses TRBV5-4 and TRBJ2-1; possibly the D gene is TRBD2, per 6 matching bases. Input material: PBMCs. The encoded CDR3 is CASTRIRLVEDNEQFF. The DNA reads as follows: TGTGCCAGCACCAGAATAAGACTAGTGGAAGACAATGAGCAGTTCTTC. Outside the CDR3, residues come from the reference TRBV5-4 and TRBJ2-1 proteins, so the full variable domain is: ETGVTQSPTHLIKTRGQQVTLRCSSQSGHNTVSWYQQALGQGPQFIFQYYREEENGRGNFPPRFSGLQFPNYSSELNVNALELDDSALYLCASTRIRLVEDNEQFFGPGTRLTVL.